These 6 T cell receptor beta chains were all obtained from the same sample, sequenced in a study of yellow fever vaccine responses in identical twins. Via MiXCR, TCRdb re-called the RT-PCR reads, giving one row per CDR3 protein. The sample lists about 16,000 distinct CDR3 sequences, approximately 82% seen once, with about 1.7% in the top ten. Sequences were derived from T cells from blood (PBMCs), unsorted or a sorted subset (not recorded which), sampled before or after yellow fever vaccination (not recorded which). The origin of the receptors is a woman aged 18-29 years who received the yellow fever vaccine.

This clonotype was detected a few times. The V gene is TRBV7-9, the J gene TRBJ1-5; the match to TRBD1 covers 9 bases. Germline V gene lookup returns CDR1 SEHNR and CDR2 FQNEAQ (reference sequence). V trimming: 5 bases; J trimming: 8 bases; junction bases outside the gene matches: 7. The CDR3 is 14 residues long. CDR3 sequence reads: CASSQDRGQEPQHF. CDR3 in DNA: TGTGCCAGCAGCCAGGACAGGGGCCAGGAGCCCCAGCATTTT.

The rearrangement links TRBV5-1 to TRBJ2-3, with 7 bases lining up with TRBD2. The CDR3 extends over 16 amino acids. CDR1 and CDR2 from the germline V gene are SGHRS and YFSETQ. The V gene end was trimmed by 5 bases and the J gene end by 2 bases; junction bases not matched to a gene: 11. CDR3 in amino acids: CASSPTVAGNTDTQYF. CDR3 coding DNA: TGCGCCAGCAGTCCAACCGTAGCGGGCAACACAGATACGCAGTATTTT.

This rearrangement joins TRBV11-3 to TRBJ2-1; TRBD2 matches at 9 bases. Unmatched junction bases numbered 9, after V lost 3 bases and J lost 3 bases. The germline V gene encodes CDR1 SGHNT and CDR2 YENEEA. This CDR3 is built from 17 residues. For the CDR3, the DNA is TGTGCCAGCAGCTTGGAATGGGGACTAGCAAACTACAATGAGCAGTTCTTC. Protein: CASSLEWGLANYNEQFF. Supplemented by reference TRBV11-3 and TRBJ2-1, the full variable domain reads EAGVVQSPRYKIIEKKQPVAFWCNPISGHNTLYWYLQNLGQGPELLIRYENEEAVDDSQLPKDRFSAERLKGVDSTLKIQPAELGDSAVYLCASSLEWGLANYNEQFFGPGTRLTVL.

The chain employs TRBV4-2 and TRBJ1-1, with D unclear. The CDR3 has 12 amino acids. The germline V gene encodes CDR1 LGHNA and CDR2 YNFKEQ. V lost 0 bases to trimming and J lost 7 bases, with 6 bases between them. CDR3 nucleotides: TGTGCCAGCAGCCAAGACAGGATTGAAGCTTTCTTT. Its protein is CASSQDRIEAFF.

V usage is TRBV24-1 and J usage is TRBJ2-3; D is perhaps TRBD1 (5 bases). Germline V lookup: CDR1 KGHDR, CDR2 SFDVKD. Deletions cut 9 bases from V and 6 bases from J, with 15 bases between. This CDR3 spans 13 amino acids. In DNA, the CDR3 is TGTGCCACCCAGGGTTTCGTCCCCGATACGCAGTATTTT. Its translation is CATQGFVPDTQYF.

This sequence joins TRBV7-3 and TRBJ1-6; no clear D gene. This CDR3 is built from 16 residues. The germline V gene encodes CDR1 SGHTA and CDR2 FQGTGA. V gave up 2 bases and J gave up 6 bases, with 14 bases separating them. CDR3 sequence (DNA): TGTGCCAGCAGCTTATACTGGGCGGCTAGTAATTCACCCCTCCACTTT. Amino acid sequence: CASSLYWAASNSPLHF. Combining the CDR3 with reference TRBV7-3 and TRBJ1-6 gives the whole variable domain GAGVSQTPSNKVTEKGKYVELRCDPISGHTALYWYRQSLGQGPEFLIYFQGTGAADDSGLPNDRFFAVRPEGSVSTLKIQRTERGDSAVYLCASSLYWAASNSPLHFGNGTRLTVT.